This is a list of T cell receptor beta chains from one sample in a study of T cell responses to AZD1222 COVID-19 vaccine. The method was immunoSEQ multiplex PCR; TCRdb's version includes in-frame clones alone and lacks a portion of them. This sample has roughly 120,000 clones; 90% to 95% occur once, and the top ten carry 2.5% to 3%. The material sequenced was peripheral blood, taken on day 0 of AZD1222 vaccination. These receptor sequences come from an adult in good health. Each CDR3 is given with its conserved first and last residue. D genes are given only for firm matches. Clone size is given for some rows only: seen once, a few or many times, or a class if the clone is expanded.

.	.	TRBV28	TRBJ1-2	TGTGCCAGCAGCCTCGGCGGTGGAGGCTACACCTTC	CASSLGGGGYTF
.	.	TRBV3-1/TRBV3-2	TRBJ2-1	TGTGCCAGCAGCCAATGGTCGGGGAGCTCCTACAATGAGCAGTTCTTC	CASSQWSGSSYNEQFF
.	TRBD2	TRBV5-4	TRBJ2-3	TGTGCCAGCAGCTTGGGTAGAGGGAGGGCGACAGATACGCAGTATTTT	CASSLGRGRATDTQYF
.	.	TRBV4-1	TRBJ1-3	TGCGCCAGCAGCCCCAATCTGGGCTCTGGAAACACCATATATTTT	CASSPNLGSGNTIYF
few	TRBD1	TRBV5-1	TRBJ1-3	TGCGCCAGCAGCGAACAGCCGGGACAGGGGGTAGACACCATATATTTT	CASSEQPGQGVDTIYF
once	TRBD1	TRBV19	TRBJ2-1	TGTGCCAGTAGTTCTACAGGGGGCGTTGGAGGAAATGAGCAGTTCTTC	CASSSTGGVGGNEQFF
.	TRBD1	TRBV10-1	TRBJ1-6	TGCGCCAGCAGTGAAGACAGGGTGCTTAATTCACCCCTCCACTTT	CASSEDRVLNSPLHF
.	TRBD1	TRBV10-1	TRBJ2-1	TGCGCCAGCAGTGGGGGGACAGGGGTCTCCTACAATGAGCAGTTCTTC	CASSGGTGVSYNEQFF
.	TRBD2	TRBV19	TRBJ2-3	TGTGCCACTAGCCGACTAGCGGAGACAGATACGCAGTATTTT	CATSRLAETDTQYF
.	TRBD2	TRBV7-2	TRBJ2-7	TGTGCCAGCAGCTTACGGGGAGGGCCCTACGAGCAGTACTTC	CASSLRGGPYEQYF
.	TRBD1	TRBV12-3/TRBV12-4	TRBJ1-3	TGTGCCAGCAGGGACAGGGGTGGAAACACCATATATTTT	CASRDRGGNTIYF
.	.	TRBV10-2	TRBJ1-6	TGCGCCAGCAGTGAACCGGGACGGTATAATTCACCCCTCCACTTT	CASSEPGRYNSPLHF
.	TRBD1	TRBV5-6	TRBJ1-2	TGTGCCAGCAGCTGGGACAGGAGAGAGGCCAACTATGGCTACACCTTC	CASSWDRREANYGYTF
.	.	TRBV3-1/TRBV3-2	TRBJ2-7	TGTGCCAGCAGCCAAGAGGCGGGTCTCTCCTACGAGCAGTACTTC	CASSQEAGLSYEQYF
.	TRBD1	TRBV3-1/TRBV3-2	TRBJ1-2	TGTGCCAGCAGCCAAGCCCCAGGGGGGTACGGCTACACCTTC	CASSQAPGGYGYTF
.	TRBD2	TRBV9	TRBJ2-3	TGTGCCAGCAGCGCCAGGACTAGAACAGATACGCAGTATTTT	CASSARTRTDTQYF
.	.	TRBV28	TRBJ1-2	TGTGCCAGCTACCGATATGGCTACACCTTC	CASYRYGYTF
.	TRBD1	TRBV6-5	TRBJ1-5	TGTGCCAGCAGTCACAGGGGTAGCAATCAGCCCCAGCATTTT	CASSHRGSNQPQHF
.	TRBD1	TRBV5-5	TRBJ2-7	TGTGCCAGCAGCTTGGCCGCAGGGGGTGATTACGAGCAGTACTTC	CASSLAAGGDYEQYF
.	.	TRBV3-1/TRBV3-2	TRBJ2-1	TGTGCCAGCAGCCAAGAGCGCCACTCCTACAATGAGCAGTTCTTC	CASSQERHSYNEQFF
few	.	TRBV3-1/TRBV3-2	TRBJ2-7	TGTGCCAGCAGCCAAGGAGTGTACGAGCAGTACTTC	CASSQGVYEQYF
.	TRBD1	TRBV11-2	TRBJ1-2	TGTGCCAGCAGCGACTCCGGGACAGGGAATGGCTACACCTTC	CASSDSGTGNGYTF
once	.	TRBV27	TRBJ1-2	TGTGCCAGCAGAGGGGGGAATGGCTACACCTTC	CASRGGNGYTF
.	.	TRBV11-2	TRBJ2-2	TGTGCCAGCAGCTTATGGGCAGGGTTTACCGGGGAGCTGTTTTTT	CASSLWAGFTGELFF
.	.	TRBV5-1	TRBJ1-2	TGCGCCAGCAGCGTCACAGGGAACTATGGCTACACCTTC	CASSVTGNYGYTF
once	.	TRBV5-8	TRBJ1-5	TGTGCCAGCAGCTTGGCAGGGCCCCAGCATTTT	CASSLAGPQHF
.	TRBD1	TRBV6-5	TRBJ1-6	TGTGCCAGCAGGGGGACAGCGAATAATTCACCCCTCCACTTT	CASRGTANNSPLHF
few	TRBD1	TRBV6-6	TRBJ1-2	TGTGCCAGCAGTTACGGGGACAGCTCCTCCTATGGCTACACCTTC	CASSYGDSSSYGYTF
.	.	TRBV19	TRBJ2-7	TGTGCCAGTAGTTCCTACACGGAGCAGTACTTC	CASSSYTEQYF
.	TRBD2	TRBV6-4	TRBJ2-1	TGTGCCAGCATCCCCCCGGCGGGAGGCAGCAATGAGCAGTTCTTC	CASIPPAGGSNEQFF
.	TRBD1	TRBV29-1	TRBJ1-1	TGCAGCGTTGGAGGTGTGGGACAGCAAAACACTGAAGCTTTCTTT	CSVGGVGQQNTEAFF
.	.	TRBV1	TRBJ2-1	TGCACCAGCAGCCAAGGGTCGGACTTCTACAATGAGCAGTTCTTC	CTSSQGSDFYNEQFF
.	TRBD1	TRBV27	TRBJ1-2	TGTGCCAGCAGTTCGCATCGGGGGACAGGGGACGGCTACACCTTC	CASSSHRGTGDGYTF
.	.	TRBV2	TRBJ2-6	TGTGCCAGCAGTGTCCAGGGGCCAGGGGCCAACGTCCTGACTTTC	CASSVQGPGANVLTF
.	.	TRBV2	TRBJ1-2	TGTGCCAGCAGCATCCATGATGGCTACACCTTC	CASSIHDGYTF
.	.	TRBV5-1	TRBJ1-4	TGCGCCAGCAGCTTTGGGTGGGGGAATGAAAAACTGTTTTTT	CASSFGWGNEKLFF
.	TRBD2	TRBV28	TRBJ2-3	TGCATAGCGGGAACAGATACGCAGTATTTT	CIAGTDTQYF
.	.	TRBV18	TRBJ1-6	TGTGCCAGCTCCCCGCTGGGGGATTCACCCCTCCACTTT	CASSPLGDSPLHF
.	.	TRBV14	TRBJ1-2	TGTGCCAGCAGCCAAGTATGGGGGCGGAGTGGCTACACCTTC	CASSQVWGRSGYTF
.	.	TRBV6-5	TRBJ1-5	TGTGCCAGCAGTAACTACGACAGGCCTAATCAGCCCCAGCATTTT	CASSNYDRPNQPQHF
.	.	TRBV2	TRBJ2-1	TGTGCCAGCAGTGAACGCGACTGGGATGAGCAGTTCTTC	CASSERDWDEQFF
.	TRBD1	TRBV18	TRBJ1-2	TGTGCCAGCTCATCAGGGGGCAGGAACTATGGCTACACCTTC	CASSSGGRNYGYTF
.	.	TRBV14	TRBJ2-3	TGTGCCAGCAGCCAAATCCCGGATACGCAGTATTTT	CASSQIPDTQYF
once	.	TRBV27	TRBJ2-5	TGTGCCAGCAGCGCCAAACCCCGCCAAGAGACCCAGTACTTC	CASSAKPRQETQYF
.	TRBD2	TRBV4-1	TRBJ2-7	TGCGCCAGCAGCCGGGACCCCAGAGCGGGATTCTACGAGCAGTACTTC	CASSRDPRAGFYEQYF
once	TRBD2	TRBV5-8	TRBJ2-2	TGTGCCAGCAGCCCTCCCCGGGTAGCGGGAGCGAGGACCGGGGAGCTGTTTTTT	CASSPPRVAGARTGELFF
.	TRBD2	TRBV5-6	TRBJ2-3	TGTGCCAGCAGCCGCCCGGGACTAGCGGCCCGCACAGATACGCAGTATTTT	CASSRPGLAARTDTQYF
.	TRBD2	TRBV7-9	TRBJ2-1	TGTGCCAGCAGCTTAGCGGAAAGCGGGACCCGCAATGAGCAGTTCTTC	CASSLAESGTRNEQFF
.	.	TRBV4-1	TRBJ2-5	TGCGCCAGCAGCCACCCAGGCAGGAGGGAACAAGAGACCCAGTACTTC	CASSHPGRREQETQYF
.	TRBD2	TRBV14	TRBJ2-7	TGTGCCAGCAGCCCACTAGCGGGAGTCTCCTACGAGCAGTACTTC	CASSPLAGVSYEQYF
.	TRBD1	TRBV23-1	TRBJ2-2	TGCGCCAGCAGTCAAACCCCAGACAGGGGGCGAAGGAACACCGGAGGCACCGGGGAGCTGTTTTTT	CASSQTPDRGRRNTGGTGELFF